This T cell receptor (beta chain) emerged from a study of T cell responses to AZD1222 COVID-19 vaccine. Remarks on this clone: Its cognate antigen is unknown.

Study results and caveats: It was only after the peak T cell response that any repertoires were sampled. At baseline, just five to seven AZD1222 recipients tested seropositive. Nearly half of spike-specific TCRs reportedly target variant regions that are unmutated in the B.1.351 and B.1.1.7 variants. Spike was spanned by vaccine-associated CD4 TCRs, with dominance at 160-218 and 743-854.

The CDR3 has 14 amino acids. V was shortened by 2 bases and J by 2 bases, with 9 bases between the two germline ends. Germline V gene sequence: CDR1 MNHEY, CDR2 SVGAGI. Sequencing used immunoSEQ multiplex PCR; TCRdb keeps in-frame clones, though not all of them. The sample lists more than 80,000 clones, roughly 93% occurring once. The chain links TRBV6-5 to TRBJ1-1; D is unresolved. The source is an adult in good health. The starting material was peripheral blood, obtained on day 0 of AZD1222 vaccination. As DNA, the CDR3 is TGTGCCAGCAGTTACCTAGGGCCAAACACTGAAGCTTTCTTT. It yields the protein CASSYLGPNTEAFF.